The rows below give T cell receptor beta chains drawn from one sample of a study of CD8 T cells in ankylosing spondylitis. TCRdb passed the 5' RACE reads through MiXCR, listing each CDR3 protein once. The sample has 150,000 to 200,000 distinct CDR3 sequences; 10% to 15% are singletons. The sequenced sample consisted of blood, either unsorted or a sorted T cell fraction (not recorded which). These TCRs come from a female donor with ankylosing spondylitis or in good health (not recorded which). Each CDR3 is given with its conserved first and last residue. D genes are given only for firm matches. Where a row states a size, it is once, few, many or the class of an expanded clone; other rows omit it.

d_call	j_call	v_call	clone_size	cdr3_nt	cdr3_aa
-	TRBJ2-7	TRBV6-2/TRBV6-3	-	TGTGCCAGCAGTTGGGGTAGGCAAAGTACCTACGAGCAGTACTTC	CASSWGRQSTYEQYF
-	TRBJ2-2	TRBV11-2	many	TGTGCCAGCAGCTTATGGACCGGGGAGCTGTTTTTT	CASSLWTGELFF
TRBD1	TRBJ2-3	TRBV7-2	many	TGTGCCAGCAGCTTAGCGGGACAGGGGTGGGATACGCAGTATTTT	CASSLAGQGWDTQYF
TRBD2	TRBJ2-3	TRBV4-2	many	TGTGCCAGCAGCCAAGGTCGGACTAGCGGCACAGATACGCAGTATTTT	CASSQGRTSGTDTQYF
TRBD2	TRBJ2-7	TRBV11-2	many	TGTGCCAGCAGCTTAAACCCCAGCGGGGGCTTAAACTCCTACGAGCAGTACTTC	CASSLNPSGGLNSYEQYF
-	TRBJ1-1	TRBV12-3/TRBV12-4	many	TGTGCCAGCAATTTCGGGGGGCGCGGTGACACTGAAGCTTTCTTT	CASNFGGRGDTEAFF
-	TRBJ1-3	TRBV28	many	TGTGCCAGCATTCTATCCGGGACAATCACTGGAAACACCATATATTTT	CASILSGTITGNTIYF
-	TRBJ2-7	TRBV20-1	-	TGCAGTGCTAGTCCTCCACAGGGCACCTACGAGCAGTACTTC	CSASPPQGTYEQYF
TRBD1	TRBJ1-1	TRBV28	few	TGTGCCAGCAGTTTGACAGGGGAAACTGAAGCTTTCTTT	CASSLTGETEAFF
TRBD1	TRBJ2-7	TRBV10-3	many	TGTGCCATCCAATCCGGGACAGGGAACTACGAGCAGTACTTC	CAIQSGTGNYEQYF
-	TRBJ1-6	TRBV5-1	many	TGCGCCAGCAGCTCCCTCACAGGGAATTCACCCCTCCACTTT	CASSSLTGNSPLHF
-	TRBJ1-1	TRBV6-2/TRBV6-3	-	TGTGCCAGCAGTTACAGTTGGAGCGCGGCCAACACTGAAGCTTTCTTT	CASSYSWSAANTEAFF
-	TRBJ2-7	TRBV3-1	many	TGTGCCAGCACCCCTCAGGGGACTCGTTCCTACGAGCAGTACTTC	CASTPQGTRSYEQYF
TRBD1	TRBJ1-1	TRBV18	many	TGTGCCAGCTCACCCATGACAGGGGCGCGGGCTGAAGCTTTCTTT	CASSPMTGARAEAFF
-	TRBJ2-1	TRBV5-1	many	TGCGCCAGCAGCTTTCTTAACGACTCACCCGTTGAGCAGTTCTTC	CASSFLNDSPVEQFF
TRBD1	TRBJ2-5	TRBV4-3	many	TGCGCCAGCAGCCAAGGGGACAGTCAACAAGAGACCCAGTACTTC	CASSQGDSQQETQYF
-	TRBJ1-1	TRBV7-9	many	TGTGCCAGCAGTATAAGAGGACCGGGGGAGGGCACTGAAGCTTTCTTT	CASSIRGPGEGTEAFF
-	TRBJ2-1	TRBV18	many	TGTGCCAGCTCACTAGATGCTAGTATAAACAATGAGCAGTTCTTC	CASSLDASINNEQFF
-	TRBJ1-1	TRBV12-3/TRBV12-4	many	TGTGCCAGCACCGAGGTTTTGAACACTGAAGCTTTCTTT	CASTEVLNTEAFF
-	TRBJ1-2	TRBV28	many	TGTGCCAGCAGTTTTTCCAGGGCGGACTATGGCTACACCTTC	CASSFSRADYGYTF
-	TRBJ1-5	TRBV2	-	TGTGCCAGCACCGGGGGTAGCAATCAGCCCCAGCATTTT	CASTGGSNQPQHF
TRBD2	TRBJ2-3	TRBV12-3/TRBV12-4	many	TGTGCCAGCAGTTGGACTAGCTTCGGAGATACGCAGTATTTT	CASSWTSFGDTQYF
TRBD1	TRBJ2-2	TRBV5-1	many	TGCGCCAGCAGCCGGGACAGGGGGAACACCGGGGAGCTGTTTTTT	CASSRDRGNTGELFF
-	TRBJ2-3	TRBV24-1	many	TGTGCCACCAGTGATCGTCCAGATACGCAGTATTTT	CATSDRPDTQYF
-	TRBJ2-1	TRBV30	many	TGTGCCTGGAGTACGAGACAGTTAACGTCCGGATTTACCGTCTACAATGAGCAGTTCTTC	CAWSTRQLTSGFTVYNEQFF
-	TRBJ2-3	TRBV27	many	TGTGCCAGCAGTAAACTAAAGCGGGCAGGCACAGATACGCAGTATTTT	CASSKLKRAGTDTQYF
-	TRBJ1-5	TRBV24-1	many	TGTGCCACCAGTGATCGGGTAGGTTTACAGCCCCAGCATTTT	CATSDRVGLQPQHF
-	TRBJ2-5	TRBV15	few	TGTGCCACCAGCAGAGTTGGGGGCCCGGAGACCCAGTACTTC	CATSRVGGPETQYF
-	TRBJ2-3	TRBV12-3/TRBV12-4	few	TGTGCCAGCCCTCCTTGGGGAACCGAGAAGGTAGATACGCAGTATTTT	CASPPWGTEKVDTQYF
-	TRBJ2-7	TRBV20-1	-	TGCAGTGCCCAACTCTGGGACCCCCTCTACGAGCAGTACTTC	CSAQLWDPLYEQYF
-	TRBJ2-3	TRBV11-1	many	TGTGCCAGCAGCTTAGAGGCGGTGGGAAGGCGGGCAGATACGCAGTATTTT	CASSLEAVGRRADTQYF
-	TRBJ2-7	TRBV28	-	TGTGCCAGCAGTTTTGAAGGGTCCCGCGAGCAGTACTTC	CASSFEGSREQYF
TRBD2	TRBJ2-2	TRBV4-3	-	TGCGCCAGCAGCCAAGGGTTCTCAGCGGGGGCGGCCGGGGAGCTGTTTTTT	CASSQGFSAGAAGELFF
-	TRBJ2-1	TRBV28	few	TGTGCCAGCAGCCCCCTCCTCGCGCTCTACAATGAGCAGTTCTTC	CASSPLLALYNEQFF
TRBD2	TRBJ2-3	TRBV7-9	many	TGTGCCAGCAGCCGCGGGGGGTTGGATACGCAGTATTTT	CASSRGGLDTQYF
-	TRBJ2-7	TRBV7-9	many	TGTGCCAGTACAAGGGAGTCGTACGAGCAGTACTTC	CASTRESYEQYF
TRBD1	TRBJ1-2	TRBV12-3/TRBV12-4	few	TGTGCCAGCAGTCTAGGGGACAGGTTTAGATCTGGCTACACCTTC	CASSLGDRFRSGYTF
-	TRBJ2-7	TRBV9	-	TGTGCCAGCAGCGTAGTTCCAGGCCACTACGAGCAGTACTTC	CASSVVPGHYEQYF
TRBD2	TRBJ2-1	TRBV6-2/TRBV6-3	many	TGTGCCAGCTCCCGAGGGGAAGCGGGGGAGCAGTTCTTC	CASSRGEAGEQFF
-	TRBJ2-7	TRBV5-1	many	TGCGCCAGCAGCTCGCCAACACCGGGGGCCGACTACGAGCAGTACTTC	CASSSPTPGADYEQYF
-	TRBJ2-3	TRBV24-1	many	TGTGCCACCAGTGATTTAAAAGCCGGGATCATCGGCGCAGATACGCAGTATTTT	CATSDLKAGIIGADTQYF
-	TRBJ2-7	TRBV20-1	many	TGCAGCGGGCAGATGGACTCCTACGAGCAGTACTTC	CSGQMDSYEQYF
TRBD1	TRBJ1-1	TRBV18	many	TGTGCCAGCTCACCGGAGATGGACAGGGTCACTGAAGCTTTCTTT	CASSPEMDRVTEAFF